Shown below are 28 T cell receptor beta chains from a single sample sequenced in a study. Each CDR3 protein is one row after TCRdb ran MiXCR on the RT-PCR reads. The top ten hold 3.6% of the sample, which has 650,000 to 800,000 distinct CDR3 sequences, approximately 15% seen once. Sequencing input: memory CD4+ T cells from blood. The receptors stem from a female donor in good health, serving as a healthy control.

The V call is TRBV5-5, the J call TRBJ1-4; 7 nucleotides line up with TRBD1. V lost 3 bases, J lost 7 bases, and 3 bases stayed unmatched. The CDR3 covers 13 residues. Germline CDR1 and CDR2: SGHKS and YYEKEE (reference sequence). In DNA form, the CDR3 reads TGTGCCAGCAGCTGGGGACAGCTTGAAAAACTGTTTTTT. It encodes CASSWGQLEKLFF.

The chain uses TRBV6-5 and TRBJ1-6, with TRBD1 matching over 9 bases. The CDR3 has 16 residues. V lost 6 bases, J lost 1 base, and 4 bases stayed unmatched. Per germline, CDR1 MNHEY and CDR2 SVGAGI. This CDR3 is CASRGQGRSYNSPLHF. The CDR3 DNA follows: TGTGCCAGCAGAGGACAGGGGAGATCCTATAATTCACCCCTCCACTTT.

The sample holds a few counts of this clonotype. The V call is TRBV29-1, the J call TRBJ1-2, with D maybe TRBD1 (6 bases). V lost 5 bases and J 0 bases, leaving 19 bases between the germline ends. Germline V gene data show CDR1 as SQVTM and CDR2 as ANQGSEA. This CDR3 spans 16 amino acids. The DNA of the CDR3 is TGCAGCGTTCGTGCGGGGGGCAGGGGTACTAACTATGGCTACACCTTC. Translation gives CSVRAGGRGTNYGYTF.

In this sample, this clonotype turned up many times. V gene TRBV6-6 combines with J gene TRBJ2-1; 14 nucleotides align to TRBD2. Looked up from germline, CDR1 is MNHNY and CDR2 is SVGAGI (reference sequence). The CDR3 extends over 15 amino acids. V shed 8 bases, J shed 8 bases, and the junction held 8 bases outside the gene matches. The CDR3 coding sequence is TGTGCCAGCCATCCGGGACTAGCGGGAGTTCATGAGCAGTTCTTC. Translation: CASHPGLAGVHEQFF.

In its sample, this clonotype was seen a few times. J is TRBJ2-2 and V is TRBV5-4; tentative D call: TRBD1 (5 bases). V lost 5 bases to trimming and J lost 0 bases, with 8 bases between them. Germline V gene lookup returns CDR1 SGHNT and CDR2 YYREEE (reference sequence). This CDR3 has 14 amino acids. This chain's CDR3 is CASRDTANTGELFF. CDR3 coding DNA: TGTGCCAGCAGGGACACCGCGAACACCGGGGAGCTGTTTTTT.

The sample holds a few counts of this clonotype. CDR3 bases: TGCAGTGCTAGAGCCTACAGGGAATCGAATGAGCAGTTCTTC. It yields the protein CSARAYRESNEQFF. The rearrangement links TRBV20-1 to TRBJ2-1, with D tentatively TRBD1 (6 bases). V was pared by 1 base and J by 7 bases, with 14 bases between. The CDR3 has 14 residues. Germline V lookup: CDR1 DFQATT, CDR2 SNEGSKA (reference sequence).

The V call is TRBV5-1, the J call TRBJ2-5; no clear D. V lost 1 base and J 1 base, leaving 8 bases between the germline ends. Germline loops: CDR1 SGHRS, CDR2 YFSETQ. This CDR3 is 14 amino acids long. The DNA of the CDR3 is TGCGCCAGCAGCTTGCTGGCAGTCCAAGAGACCCAGTACTTC. It codes for CASSLLAVQETQYF.

This clonotype was seen ten or more times. This chain links TRBV24-1 with TRBJ2-1; 13 bases line up with TRBD2. CDR1 and CDR2 from the germline V gene are KGHDR and SFDVKD. The J segment lost 8 bases and the V segment lost 7 bases, leaving 4 bases of the junction unmatched. The CDR3 has 14 amino acids. The CDR3 DNA is TGTGCCACCAGCAGGACTAGCGGGGGCGATGAGCAGTTCTTC. This translates into CATSRTSGGDEQFF.

V and J are TRBV20-1 and TRBJ2-7; 9 nucleotides match TRBD2. The V gene end was trimmed by 6 bases and the J gene end by 4 bases; junction bases not matched to a gene: 10. This CDR3 has 14 residues. Germline CDR1 DFQATT, CDR2 SNEGSKA (reference sequence). The CDR3 DNA is TGCAGTGCCCCGAGACTAGCGGAAAAATACGAGCAGTACTTC. Its translation: CSAPRLAEKYEQYF.

Regarding this clonotype: Compared with germline, one end of the junction differs, possibly owing to a read error. DNA of the CDR3: TGTGCCAGCTCGCCACCGGGACAGGACTATGGCTACACCTTC. Protein: CASSPPGQDYGYTF. The chain is built from TRBV18 and TRBJ1-2; 8 bases are a match to TRBD1. The CDR3 has 14 residues. Germline assignment: CDR1 KGHSH and CDR2 LQKENI.

This clonotype was counted a few times. The chain carries TRBV24-1 and TRBJ2-1; no firm D call. Deletions cut 4 bases from V and 5 bases from J, with 14 bases between. Germline CDR1 KGHDR, CDR2 SFDVKD. The CDR3 is 15 residues long. The CDR3 spells CATSDPQNFNNEQFF. The DNA of the CDR3 is TGTGCCACCAGTGACCCTCAAAATTTTAACAATGAGCAGTTCTTC.

This clonotype was observed a handful of times. The rearrangement uses TRBV5-1 and TRBJ2-7, with 8 bases that match TRBD2. The junction had 13 bases not matched to a gene; V was cut back by 4 bases and J by 7 bases. Germline V gene lookup returns CDR1 SGHRS and CDR2 YFSETQ. CDR3 length: 15 amino acids. This chain's CDR3 is CASSGASSGLREQYF. CDR3 nucleotides: TGCGCCAGCAGCGGGGCGTCTAGCGGGTTGAGGGAGCAGTACTTC.

In this sample, this clonotype turned up many times. The rearrangement joins TRBV6-5 to TRBJ2-5; 8 positions agree with TRBD2. This CDR3 spans 15 amino acids. V shed 0 bases and J 10 bases; nucleotides not matched to a gene: 10. Germline V gene sequence: CDR1 MNHEY, CDR2 SVGAGI. CDR3 in DNA: TGTGCCAGCAGTTACTCCAGCGGGAGCGGTCGTTACCAGTACTTC. This gives the protein CASSYSSGSGRYQYF.

This sequence joins TRBV24-1 and TRBJ1-2, with D possibly TRBD1 on 6 matching bases. Germline CDR1 KGHDR, CDR2 SFDVKD. The germline V and J ends were trimmed by 10 bases and 6 bases, with 17 bases remaining between them. The CDR3 length is 13 residues. The CDR3 coding sequence is TGTGCCACTAGAGGACAGCCCACCGATGGCTACACCTTC. Its protein product is CATRGQPTDGYTF.

The chain links TRBV12-3 or TRBV12-4 to TRBJ2-7; tentatively, D is TRBD1 (6 bases). The CDR3 has 10 amino acids. V lost 6 bases to trimming and J lost 6 bases, with 6 bases between them. The CDR3 loop reads CASRGGEQYF. Written as DNA, the CDR3 is TGTGCCAGCAGAGGGGGCGAGCAGTACTTC.

This clonotype has at least ten counts. The V and J genes are TRBV5-1 and TRBJ2-7; tentatively, D is TRBD1 (6 bases). The CDR3 length is 14 residues. Trimming removed 3 bases at V and 5 bases at J, with 15 bases between. Germline V gene lookup returns CDR1 SGHRS and CDR2 YFSETQ. The CDR3 DNA reads TGCGCCAGCAGCTACCCGCAGGGGCGGGACGAGCAGTACTTC. As protein: CASSYPQGRDEQYF.

This clonotype was detected many times. In DNA, the CDR3 is TGTGCCTGGTCGGAGTACGAGACAGGGTACTATGGCTACACCTTC. This sequence encodes CAWSEYETGYYGYTF. This chain links TRBV30 with TRBJ1-2; 7 positions agree with TRBD1. Unmatched junction bases numbered 12, after V lost 5 bases and J lost 3 bases. The CDR3 runs to 15 residues. CDR1 and CDR2 from the germline V gene are GTSNPN and SVGIG (reference sequence).

The chain has TRBV5-4 and TRBJ2-2, with 9 bases aligning to TRBD2. This CDR3 comprises 16 residues. The ends lost 4 bases at V and 4 bases at J; junction bases unmatched: 8. Germline V gives CDR1 SGHNT, CDR2 YYREEE (reference sequence). The CDR3 protein is CASSTPLLAGTGELFF. CDR3 in DNA: TGTGCCAGCAGCACGCCCCTACTAGCGGGCACCGGGGAGCTGTTTTTT.

This clonotype was observed a few times. The V and J genes are TRBV27 and TRBJ1-1; D uncertain. This CDR3 comprises 14 residues. The V and J ends lost 5 bases and 0 bases respectively, with 10 bases between them. Germline V lookup: CDR1 MNHEY, CDR2 SMNVEV (reference sequence). For the CDR3, the DNA is TGTGCCAGCAGTCGGGCCCAATTGAACACTGAAGCTTTCTTT. Translation: CASSRAQLNTEAFF.

This clonotype showed up just a few times. The gene calls are TRBV6-5 and TRBJ1-2; D remains unclear. CDR1 is MNHEY, CDR2 SVGAGI, per germline. Trimming stripped 0 bases from V and 10 bases from J, with 9 bases between. This CDR3 contains 12 residues. The CDR3 DNA reads as TGTGCCAGCAGTTACTCCGGCAGCGTCTACACCTTC. Protein: CASSYSGSVYTF.

The chain has TRBV18 and TRBJ2-1, with D hard to call. The CDR3 totals 12 residues. V lost 6 bases to trimming and J lost 10 bases, with 13 bases between them. Germline loops: CDR1 KGHSH, CDR2 LQKENI. This CDR3 is CASSPIVKEQFF. The CDR3 DNA follows: TGTGCCAGCTCGCCGATAGTTAAGGAGCAGTTCTTC.

The V gene is TRBV6-2 or TRBV6-3, the J gene TRBJ2-1, with 8 bases lining up with TRBD2. This CDR3 is built from 16 residues. V lost 4 bases, J lost 4 bases, and 9 bases stayed unmatched. The V gene's germline CDR1 is MNHEY and CDR2 SVGEGT. The chain's CDR3 is CASSSELAEPYNEQFF. CDR3 DNA sequence: TGTGCCAGCAGTTCGGAACTAGCGGAGCCTTACAATGAGCAGTTCTTC.

This clonotype was observed at least ten times. This rearrangement joins TRBV5-1 to TRBJ2-2, with D possibly matching TRBD2 (6 bases). The CDR3 has 13 residues. CDR1 and CDR2 (germline): SGHRS, YFSETQ. Trimming left V 1 base short and J 6 bases short, with 7 bases between. The CDR3 DNA is TGCGCCAGCAGCTTGACTAGCCCCGGGGAGCTGTTTTTT. It translates to CASSLTSPGELFF.

This clonotype was observed a few times. V gene TRBV20-1 combines with J gene TRBJ2-7; the match to TRBD2 covers 7 bases. Germline V gene data show CDR1 as DFQATT and CDR2 as SNEGSKA (reference sequence). The CDR3 consists of 14 residues. The CDR3 DNA reads as TGCAGCAAAAAGAGCCAGCGGGACCTCTACGAGCAGTACTTC. It is translated as CSKKSQRDLYEQYF.

There are many counts of this clonotype. Mismatch with germline at one junction end may stem from a read error. The chain uses TRBV29-1 and TRBJ2-3; 13 bases fit TRBD2. Germline CDR1 reads SQVTM; CDR2 reads ANQGSEA. This CDR3 is built from 15 residues. The CDR3 sequence is CSVEGLAGVKDTQYF. CDR3 DNA: TGCAGCGTCGAAGGACTAGCGGGAGTGAAAGATACGCAGTATTTT.

This clonotype was picked up a small number of times. V is TRBV29-1 and J is TRBJ1-4, with D hard to call. The V end lost 8 bases, the J end lost 5 bases, and 15 bases lay between the germline ends. This CDR3 has 13 amino acids. CDR1 and CDR2 (germline): SQVTM, ANQGSEA. As DNA, the CDR3 is TGCAGCACCCGGGATAGGCCCAATGAAAAACTGTTTTTT. This codes for CSTRDRPNEKLFF.

At least ten counts were recorded for this clonotype. DNA for the CDR3: TGTGCCAGCAGTCCAATGACTAGCGGGGTTGACGGGGAGCTGTTTTTT. It yields the protein CASSPMTSGVDGELFF. The chain combines TRBV12-3 or TRBV12-4 with TRBJ2-2, with 11 bases fitting TRBD2. The CDR3 is 16 amino acids. V trimming: 5 bases; J trimming: 7 bases; junction bases outside the gene matches: 9.

In its sample, this clonotype was seen many times. The chain recombines TRBV7-9 with TRBJ1-1; TRBD1 aligns across 7 bases. This CDR3 is built from 15 residues. Germline loops: CDR1 SEHNR, CDR2 FQNEAQ (reference sequence). The junction had 4 bases not matched to a gene; V was cut back by 1 base and J by 2 bases. DNA of the CDR3: TGTGCCAGCAGCTTAGGCTGGGACAGCAACACTGAAGCTTTCTTT. The encoded protein is CASSLGWDSNTEAFF.